These T cell receptor beta chains were read from a single sample in a study of CD8 T cells in Susac syndrome. TCRdb redid the calling of the immunoSEQ multiplex PCR reads with MiXCR, one entry per CDR3 protein. The sample consists of about 160,000 distinct CDR3 sequences, approximately 93% of them appearing once. Sequencing was done on a sample of CD4+ T cells from PBMCs. Receptors originate from a human donor with multiple sclerosis. The CDR3 runs from the conserved cysteine through the conserved F or W. A D gene is named only where the DNA matches it firmly.

j_call,d_call,v_call,cdr3_nt,cdr3_aa
TRBJ2-4,-,TRBV2,TGTGCCAGCAGTGATCAGGGAGCCAAAAACATTCAGTACTTC,CASSDQGAKNIQYF
TRBJ1-1,-,TRBV2,TGTGCCAGCAGTGAGGCCCTACGGGAAGCTTTCTTT,CASSEALREAFF
TRBJ2-7,-,TRBV28,TGTGCCAGCAGTCAGCCCTACGAGCAGTACTTC,CASSQPYEQYF
TRBJ1-2,-,TRBV20-1,TGCAGTGCTAGGACCCGAGGCTACACCTTC,CSARTRGYTF
TRBJ2-3,TRBD2,TRBV9,TGTGCCAGCAGCGTAGCCCCTGCGGGAGTGCGCACAGATACGCAGTATTTT,CASSVAPAGVRTDTQYF
TRBJ2-1,TRBD1,TRBV7-2,TGTGCCAGCAGCTTCCTGACAGGGTTTGAGCAGTTCTTC,CASSFLTGFEQFF
TRBJ2-2,-,TRBV12-3/TRBV12-4,TGTGCCAGCAGGGGGGACACCGGGGAGCTGTTTTTT,CASRGDTGELFF
TRBJ1-5,-,TRBV12-3/TRBV12-4,TGTGCCAGCAGTTTCAATCAGCCCCAGCATTTT,CASSFNQPQHF
TRBJ1-5,-,TRBV7-2,TGTGCCAGCAGCCCCTCGAGGGGATTTCAGCCCCAGCATTTT,CASSPSRGFQPQHF
TRBJ1-2,-,TRBV15,TGTGCCACCAGTTCGGGGGGCAGCCTTGATGGCTACACCTTC,CATSSGGSLDGYTF